The clone carrying this T cell receptor (beta chain) has a count of ten or more. These data originate in a study of regulatory T cells in long-lasting Graves disease. Study context: Duration of antithyroid drug therapy among newly diagnosed Graves' patients was under 3 months.

Germline trimming cut 0 bases from V and 0 bases from J; bases unmatched to any gene: 15. CDR1 MNHEY and CDR2 SMNVEV come from the germline V gene (reference sequence). There are 20 residues in the CDR3. Specified time point: newly diagnosed GD, antithyroid drugs for less than 3 months. RNA from PBMCs was the source of the TCR library. CDR3 regions were amplified by Arm-PCR using iRepertoire HTBI primers to build TCR beta libraries. Original processing methods: Among the samples, around 61 TRBV and 13 to 15 TRBJ segments were identified. TCRdb passed the multiplex PCR reads through MiXCR, listing each CDR3 protein once. These V and J calls are TCRdb output, not the study's own analysis. The table records 410,000 or so distinct CDR3 sequences, just under 15% of them present only once. The same data also went into a second study, on T cells in Graves' hyperthyroidism and ophthalmopathy. That report adds: The TCR CDR3 was amplified in a first-round RT-PCR using the HTBI primer set.

The rearrangement uses TRBV27 and TRBJ2-3, with 7 nucleotides matching TRBD1. This specimen consisted of peripheral blood mononuclear cells (PBMCs), obtained at new diagnosis, from a patient treated with antithyroid drugs. The clonotype originates from a woman under 40 with Graves disease. The DNA for the CDR3 is TGTGCCAGCAGTTTATCGCCGCCCGGGACAGAGGGATTTAGCACAGATACGCAGTATTTT. Translation gives CASSLSPPGTEGFSTDTQYF.